The 18 T cell receptor beta chains given below trace back to one sample, sequenced in a study of blood T cell repertoires in COVID-19. Sequencing used immunoSEQ multiplex PCR; TCRdb keeps in-frame clones, though not all of them. The sample records almost 70,000 clones, about four fifths being singletons. Sequenced: peripheral blood. The receptor set was obtained from a human donor in a cohort sampled during active COVID-19.

The gene calls are TRBV2 and TRBJ1-2; no clear D gene. Germline values: CDR1 SNHLY, CDR2 FYNNEI. The CDR3 is made up of 14 amino acids. V lost 4 bases, J lost 6 bases, and 15 bases lay in between. In nucleotides, the CDR3 is TGTGCCAGCAGTGGTACAAGGGAGGCCGATGGCTACACCTTC. Translation: CASSGTREADGYTF.

The rearrangement links TRBV12-3 or TRBV12-4 to TRBJ2-2; possibly TRBD1 for D (6 bases). V lost 5 bases and J lost 8, with 12 bases in between. The CDR3 covers 13 residues. CDR3 DNA: TGTGCCAGCAGTCACTCAGGGGAAGGGGAGCTGTTTTTT. Translated: CASSHSGEGELFF.

The chain carries TRBV10-1 and TRBJ2-5; the D gene is possibly TRBD2 (5 bases). The germline gives CDR1 WNHNN, CDR2 SYGVQD (reference sequence). This CDR3 contains 15 residues. The V end was cut by 4 bases, the J end by 1 base, with 13 bases between. CDR3 protein: CASSGGRRGQETQYF. DNA of the CDR3: TGCGCCAGCAGTGGAGGCCGCCGGGGCCAAGAGACCCAGTACTTC.

The gene calls are TRBV2 and TRBJ1-1, with TRBD1 identical over 7 bases. Germline values: CDR1 SNHLY, CDR2 FYNNEI. The CDR3 loop spans 14 amino acids. With V trimmed by 7 bases and J by 5 bases, 10 bases remained unmatched. CDR3 protein: CASTSGQGVTEAFF. In nucleotides, the CDR3 is TGTGCCAGCACGTCCGGGCAGGGGGTTACTGAAGCTTTCTTT.

For this clone: At one end, the junction sequence differs from germline, possibly due to a read error. The CDR3 is CASNLDPGLAGAEQYF. CDR3 sequence (DNA): TGCGCCAGCAACTTGGACCCGGGACTAGCGGGAGCCGAGCAGTACTTC. V is TRBV5-1 and J is TRBJ2-7; 14 bases line up with TRBD2. Germline CDR1 reads SGHRS; CDR2 reads YFSETQ. The CDR3 sequence is 16 residues long.

The chain links TRBV10-1 to TRBJ2-1, with D perhaps TRBD1 (6 bases). The V gene lost 4 bases and the J gene lost 7 bases, with 17 bases spanning the gap. CDR3 length equals 15 residues. Germline-derived CDR1 and CDR2 are WNHNN and SYGVQD (reference sequence). CDR3 loop: CASSGTGPGVNEQFF. The CDR3 region has the DNA TGCGCCAGCAGTGGCACAGGGCCTGGTGTGAATGAGCAGTTCTTC.

The gene calls are TRBV15 and TRBJ2-7, with 8 bases aligning to TRBD1. This CDR3 spans 15 amino acids. Germline CDR1 reads LNHNV; CDR2 reads YYDKDF (reference sequence). J was trimmed by 3 bases and V by 0 bases; bases with no gene match: 4. The CDR3 sequence: CATSRDGQGLYEQYF. CDR3 DNA: TGTGCCACCAGCAGAGATGGACAGGGACTCTACGAGCAGTACTTC.

A single count supports this clone. The chain couples TRBV6-5 to TRBJ2-7; no reliable D call. V gave up 0 bases and J gave up 3 bases, with 12 bases separating them. From germline, CDR1 is MNHEY and CDR2 SVGAGI. The CDR3 runs 15 residues. This chain's CDR3 is CASSYSGSTVYEQYF. DNA for the CDR3: TGTGCCAGCAGTTACTCCGGGTCGACGGTCTACGAGCAGTACTTC.

The CDR3 region is CASSLKGHTEAFF. Written as DNA, the CDR3 is TGTGCCAGCAGTTTAAAGGGACATACTGAAGCTTTCTTT. V and J are TRBV27 and TRBJ1-1, with a possible D match to TRBD1 (6 bases). The V end was cut by 2 bases, the J end by 5 bases, with 9 bases between. Per germline, CDR1 MNHEY and CDR2 SMNVEV (reference sequence). The CDR3 has 13 amino acids.

The chain links TRBV6-5 to TRBJ1-5; a weak D match, TRBD1 (6 bases). The CDR3 has 14 residues. Germline V gene sequence: CDR1 MNHEY, CDR2 SVGAGI. The ends were cut back, 7 bases at V and 6 bases at J, with 16 bases in the middle. DNA for the CDR3: TGTGCCAGCATCAGCGGGGGGGCCGGTCAGCCCCAGCATTTT. Residues: CASISGGAGQPQHF.

This rearrangement joins TRBV5-1 to TRBJ2-2; TRBD1 might be the D (6 bases). CDR1 SGHRS and CDR2 YFSETQ come from the germline V gene. The CDR3 contains 15 residues. The V end lost 7 bases, the J end lost 2 bases, and 15 bases lay between the germline ends. The CDR3 DNA follows: TGCGCCAGCTGTATGGGGGCCGACAACACCGGGGAGCTGTTTTTT. As protein: CASCMGADNTGELFF. Together with reference TRBV5-1 and TRBJ2-2, the CDR3 gives the full variable domain: KAGVTQTPRYLIKTRGQQVTLSCSPISGHRSVSWYQQTPGQGLQFLFEYFSETQRNKGNFPGRFSGRQFSNSRSEMNVSTLELGDSALYLCASCMGADNTGELFFGEGSRLTVL.

This clone occurred a few times. V and J are TRBV5-1 and TRBJ1-3; tentatively, D is TRBD1 (6 bases). V gave up 4 bases and J gave up 2 bases, with 10 bases separating them. Germline V CDR1 and CDR2: SGHRS, YFSETQ. The CDR3 contains 14 residues. The CDR3 loop is CASSLDRPGNTIYF. In DNA, the CDR3 is TGCGCCAGCAGCCTGGACAGACCTGGAAACACCATATATTTT.

The V gene is TRBV2, the J gene TRBJ2-5; 7 nucleotides agree with TRBD1. J was trimmed by 1 base and V by 8 bases; bases with no gene match: 4. In germline, CDR1 is SNHLY, CDR2 FYNNEI. This CDR3 is built from 13 residues. CDR3 coding DNA: TGTGCCAGCTCTTACAGGGGCCAAGAGACCCAGTACTTC. This translates into CASSYRGQETQYF.

This clone was counted only a few times. CDR3 nucleotides: TGCGCCAGCAGAAGCGGACCGAGCGATGAAAAACTGTTTTTT. This gives the protein CASRSGPSDEKLFF. This chain uses TRBV5-1 with TRBJ1-4; D gene uncertain. V gave up 5 bases and J gave up 6 bases, with 14 bases separating them. The CDR3 covers 14 residues. CDR1 and CDR2 from the germline V gene are SGHRS and YFSETQ. The full variable domain, with the rest looked up from reference TRBV5-1 and TRBJ1-4, is KAGVTQTPRYLIKTRGQQVTLSCSPISGHRSVSWYQQTPGQGLQFLFEYFSETQRNKGNFPGRFSGRQFSNSRSEMNVSTLELGDSALYLCASRSGPSDEKLFFGSGTQLSVL.

The table lists this clone with a few counts. The rearrangement uses TRBV5-1 and TRBJ2-7; 7 bases map to TRBD1. CDR3 length: 14 residues. CDR1 is SGHRS and CDR2 is YFSETQ in the germline V gene. With V trimmed by 4 bases and J by 2 bases, 6 bases remained unmatched. CDR3 nucleotides: TGCGCCAGCAGCCAAAGACAGGGCCCCTACGAGCAGTACTTC. Translation: CASSQRQGPYEQYF. The whole variable domain, remainder taken from reference TRBV5-1 and TRBJ2-7, is KAGVTQTPRYLIKTRGQQVTLSCSPISGHRSVSWYQQTPGQGLQFLFEYFSETQRNKGNFPGRFSGRQFSNSRSEMNVSTLELGDSALYLCASSQRQGPYEQYFGPGTRLTVT.

The chain employs TRBV2 and TRBJ1-5; 8 bases are shared with TRBD1. With 4 bases clipped from V and 8 bases from J, the junction kept 7 bases outside the gene matches. This CDR3 has 14 amino acids. CDR1 and CDR2 (germline): SNHLY, FYNNEI. The CDR3 DNA follows: TGTGCCAGCAGTGCCGGACAGGGACTTGAGCCCCAGCATTTT. It encodes CASSAGQGLEPQHF.

In this sample, this clone turned up a few times. The chain joins TRBV6-5 to TRBJ2-3; 8 bases are a match to TRBD2. J gave up 1 base and V 6 bases, and 3 bases lay outside the gene matches. The CDR3 extends over 14 amino acids. Germline V gives CDR1 MNHEY, CDR2 SVGAGI. The CDR3 nucleotides are TGTGCCAGCAGGCTGGGACTAGGCACAGATACGCAGTATTTT. Translated, it gives CASRLGLGTDTQYF.

The chain links TRBV5-1 to TRBJ1-2, with 10 bases aligning to TRBD1. CDR1 SGHRS and CDR2 YFSETQ come from the germline V gene. V shed 5 bases, J shed 4 bases, and the junction held 5 bases outside the gene matches. The CDR3 length is 14 residues. CDR3 DNA sequence: TGCGCCAGCAGGTCCGGGACAGGGGCCTATGGCTACACCTTC. Translated: CASRSGTGAYGYTF.